This record concerns one TCR beta chain sequence. The sample originates from a study of blood T cells in healthy people across ages. The CDR3 contains 15 residues. Trimming pared 0 bases from V and 6 bases from J, leaving 12 bases between. From germline, CDR1 is SGHVS and CDR2 FNYEAQ. Donor samples were obtained from healthy Caucasian individuals from Russia, aged about 6 to 100. The study isolated at least 7 million PBMCs from each sample. Extraction yielded at least 5 micrograms of total RNA per sample. PCR was performed a second time for about 6 to 11 cycles using a sample-barcoded 5' primer and a J-beta primer mix. TCRdb independently ran MiXCR on the 5' RACE reads; one entry per CDR3 protein. This sample carries around 800,000 distinct CDR3 sequences, about 26% of them seen once, and the ten largest clones take around 3%. The same specimen was also included in a second study, on T cells of mothers and their children. That publication notes: The study obtained over 9 million TCR beta CDR3 reads per mother and 2.5 million to 3.5 million per child.

This receptor was obtained from a boy aged 10-17 years in good health. Sequencing was performed on blood. The chain joins TRBV7-6 to TRBJ2-1; D not certain. The DNA of the CDR3 is TGTGCCAGCAGCTTAGCGCTCTCAGAGATCAATGAGCAGTTCTTC. Translation gives CASSLALSEINEQFF.